The 15 T cell receptor beta chains below all came from one sample that was sequenced in a study of cytomegalovirus exposure and HLA in healthy donors. Both 60 Vbeta primers and 13 Jbeta primers went into the PCR. Method: immunoSEQ multiplex PCR; TCRdb's copy keeps in-frame clones and lacks some. This table has 200,000 to 250,000 clones, roughly 80% appearing once. Sample: PBMCs. The source of these receptors is a girl between 2 and 10 years old in good health and CMV-seronegative.

The rearrangement uses TRBV2 and TRBJ1-1; D may be TRBD1 (6 bases). Trimming cost V 0 bases and J 5 bases, with 10 bases left between them. CDR3 length: 14 residues. The germline V gene encodes CDR1 SNHLY and CDR2 FYNNEI. The CDR3 region is CASSEAQGWTEAFF. The CDR3 bases are TGTGCCAGCAGTGAAGCGCAGGGGTGGACTGAAGCTTTCTTT.

This chain connects TRBV10-3 to TRBJ2-3, with 8 bases matching TRBD2. The length of the CDR3 is 16 residues. Trimming removed 3 bases from V and 4 bases from J; junction bases left unmatched: 9. Germline V gene data show CDR1 as ENHRY and CDR2 as SYGVKD. The CDR3 DNA follows: TGTGCCATCAGTGATAGTATCGGGGGGGCCGCAGATACGCAGTATTTT. Its protein is CAISDSIGGAADTQYF.

The V and J genes are TRBV5-1 and TRBJ2-7; 9 bases map to TRBD2. The length of the CDR3 is 17 residues. With V trimmed by 3 bases and J by 2 bases, 12 bases remained unmatched. Germline CDR1 is SGHRS and CDR2 is YFSETQ. The CDR3 DNA is TGCGCCAGCAGCTGGGGCCTTAGCGGGAGTGCGACCTACGAGCAGTACTTC. The encoded protein is CASSWGLSGSATYEQYF. The variable domain in full, completed from reference TRBV5-1 and TRBJ2-7, reads KAGVTQTPRYLIKTRGQQVTLSCSPISGHRSVSWYQQTPGQGLQFLFEYFSETQRNKGNFPGRFSGRQFSNSRSEMNVSTLELGDSALYLCASSWGLSGSATYEQYFGPGTRLTVT.

V and J are TRBV5-1 and TRBJ1-1; tentatively, D is TRBD1 (5 bases). CDR3 length: 12 residues. Deletions cut 1 base from V and 13 bases from J, with 14 bases between. Germline assignment: CDR1 SGHRS and CDR2 YFSETQ. CDR3 coding DNA: TGCGCCAGCAGCTTGTACAAGGGGACTATTTTCTTT. It codes for CASSLYKGTIFF.

This clone is a singleton in its sample. Additional DNA sequences in this sample encode the identical CDR3. This chain links TRBV9 with TRBJ1-3; TRBD1 aligns across 8 bases. J gave up 0 bases and V 0 bases, and 2 bases lay outside the gene matches. Germline assignment: CDR1 SGDLS and CDR2 YYNGEE. The CDR3 sequence is 16 residues long. The CDR3 is CASSVAQGGSGNTIYF. The CDR3 region has the DNA TGTGCCAGCAGCGTAGCACAGGGGGGCTCTGGAAACACCATATATTTT.

Here the CDR3 reads CASSDRSTDTQYF. CDR3 nucleotide sequence: TGTGCCAGCAGTGATCGGAGCACAGATACGCAGTATTTT. The chain uses TRBV6-4 and TRBJ2-3; D is undetermined. V dropped 3 bases and J dropped 0 bases, with 4 bases sitting between them. The CDR3 has 13 amino acids. From germline, CDR1 is MRHNA and CDR2 SNTAGT.

This clone was observed once. This sequence joins TRBV6-1 and TRBJ1-5, with 9 bases that match TRBD1. The junction had 14 bases not matched to a gene; V was cut back by 6 bases and J by 2 bases. Looked up from germline, CDR1 is MNHNS and CDR2 is SASEGT. CDR3 length: 18 residues. CDR3 sequence (DNA): TGTGCCAGCAGGGAAACCGGGACAGGGATTTGGCGCAATCAGCCCCAGCATTTT. Residues: CASRETGTGIWRNQPQHF.

This clone was detected once. The chain uses TRBV9 and TRBJ2-3, with D possibly TRBD2 on 7 matching bases. V lost 0 bases and J 2 bases, leaving 10 bases between the germline ends. CDR3 length: 15 amino acids. Germline V CDR1 and CDR2: SGDLS, YYNGEE. The CDR3 spells CASSVGGGNTDTQYF. The CDR3 nucleotides are TGTGCCAGCAGCGTAGGGGGGGGCAACACAGATACGCAGTATTTT. The entire variable domain, with the rest obtained from reference TRBV9 and TRBJ2-3, is as follows: DSGVTQTPKHLITATGQRVTLRCSPRSGDLSVYWYQQSLDQGLQFLIQYYNGEERAKGNILERFSAQQFPDLHSELNLSSLELGDSALYFCASSVGGGNTDTQYFGPGTRLTVL.

The chain joins TRBV19 to TRBJ2-1, with 7 bases identical to TRBD1. This CDR3 spans 15 amino acids. The junction had 12 bases not matched to a gene; V was cut back by 5 bases and J by 8 bases. Germline lookup yields CDR1 LNHDA and CDR2 SQIVND (reference sequence). The CDR3 here is CASSSPGQLYDEQFF. CDR3 nucleotide sequence: TGTGCCAGTAGTTCCCCGGGACAGCTCTATGATGAGCAGTTCTTC.

The genes are TRBV11-2 and TRBJ1-2, with 7 bases fitting TRBD1. CDR3 size: 16 residues. Germline V CDR1 and CDR2: SGHAT, FQNNGV. V lost 1 base to trimming and J lost 7 bases; unmatched junction nucleotides: 12. The CDR3 loop is CASSLGPAEGAIGYTF. The CDR3 nucleotides are TGTGCCAGCAGCTTAGGGCCGGCCGAGGGGGCTATTGGCTACACCTTC.

The V gene is TRBV5-6, the J gene TRBJ1-2; TRBD1 matches 8 bases. V lost 4 bases and J lost 4; bases outside the gene matches: 6. This CDR3 comprises 14 residues. The germline CDR1 and CDR2 sequences are SGHDT and YYEEEE. CDR3 residues: CASSTRQGAYGYTF. Written as DNA, the CDR3 is TGTGCCAGCAGCACGAGGCAGGGGGCCTATGGCTACACCTTC.

This clone was recorded only once. Mismatch with germline at one junction end may stem from a read error. The V and J genes are TRBV7-9 and TRBJ2-7; D remains unclear. This CDR3 is 12 amino acids long. Looked up from germline, CDR1 is SEHNR and CDR2 is FQNEAQ (reference sequence). This CDR3 reads CSSSERGYEQYF. CDR3 sequence (DNA): TGTTCCAGCAGCGAAAGAGGTTACGAGCAGTACTTC. The full variable domain, rest sourced from reference TRBV7-9 and TRBJ2-7, is DTGVSQNPRHKITKRGQNVTFRCDPISEHNRLYWYRQTLGQGPEFLTYFQNEAQLEKSRLLSDRFSAERPKGSFSTLEIQRTEQGDSAMYLCSSSERGYEQYFGPGTRLTVT.

The chain carries TRBV15 and TRBJ1-4, with TRBD1 matching 7 bases. CDR3 length equals 16 residues. The V segment lost 0 bases and the J segment 5 bases; nucleotides outside the gene matches: 6. The germline V gene encodes CDR1 LNHNV and CDR2 YYDKDF (reference sequence). CDR3 sequence reads: CATSRDLGTANEKLFF. As DNA, the CDR3 is TGTGCCACCAGCAGAGACTTGGGGACAGCGAATGAAAAACTGTTTTTT.

This chain uses TRBV4-1 with TRBJ2-3; 14 bases match TRBD2. V dropped 4 bases and J dropped 5; count of bases not matched to a gene: 5. The CDR3 covers 16 residues. Germline CDR1 reads MGHRA; CDR2 reads YSYEKL. The CDR3 spells CASSPTSGGAGDTQYF. The CDR3, as DNA: TGCGCCAGCAGCCCGACTAGCGGGGGGGCCGGAGATACGCAGTATTTT.

V is TRBV2 and J is TRBJ1-1; 10 positions match TRBD1. CDR3 length equals 13 residues. Germline assignment: CDR1 SNHLY and CDR2 FYNNEI. V trimming: 8 bases; J trimming: 6 bases; junction bases outside the gene matches: 6. The CDR3 DNA sequence: TGTGCCAGCGCCGGGACAGGGGTTTCTGAAGCTTTCTTT. The encoded protein is CASAGTGVSEAFF.